This passage covers 30 T cell receptor beta chains from one sample sequenced in a study of OX40 agonist ivuxolimab in advanced cancers. Assay used: immunoSEQ multiplex PCR; TCRdb lists only in-frame clones, some missing. This table holds some 70,000 clones, 88% found once. Sequenced material: CD4+ or CD8+ T cells sorted from blood, taken in a trial of the OX40 agonist ivuxolimab. All receptors derive from an adult with an advanced solid tumor such as melanoma, head and neck, liver or kidney cancer.

The genes are TRBV7-6 and TRBJ1-2; a weak D match, TRBD1 (5 bases). The length of the CDR3 is 13 residues. V was cut by 4 bases and J by 8 bases, with 14 bases left in between. CDR1 SGHVS and CDR2 FNYEAQ come from the germline V gene. The CDR3 nucleotides are TGTGCCAGCAGCTCCGGGATGGGGCGGGGCTACACCTTC. The encoded protein is CASSSGMGRGYTF.

Turning to this clone: This sample includes further DNA sequences coding for the same CDR3. The gene calls are TRBV5-1 and TRBJ1-2; D is unresolved. The length of the CDR3 is 14 residues. V lost 0 bases and J lost 0, with 6 bases in between. Germline V gene sequence: CDR1 SGHRS, CDR2 YFSETQ. This CDR3 is CASSLERANYGYTF. CDR3 bases: TGCGCCAGCAGCTTGGAACGGGCTAACTATGGCTACACCTTC.

V gene TRBV6-1 combines with J gene TRBJ2-5; D is perhaps TRBD1 (5 bases). V lost 3 bases, J lost 4 bases, and 18 bases lay in between. Germline CDR1 and CDR2: MNHNS and SASEGT. CDR3 length equals 16 residues. The CDR3 spells CASSEMGREVRETQYF. In nucleotides, the CDR3 is TGTGCCAGCAGTGAGATGGGGCGAGAGGTGAGAGAGACCCAGTACTTC.

The V call is TRBV2, the J call TRBJ1-4, with TRBD1 matching over 9 bases. After removal of 5 bases from V and 4 bases from J, the junction contained 8 bases not matched to a gene. Germline V gene data show CDR1 as SNHLY and CDR2 as FYNNEI. The CDR3 runs 16 residues. The CDR3 region is CASSPDRGSGNEKLFF. The DNA of the CDR3 is TGTGCCAGCAGTCCTGACAGGGGGTCAGGTAATGAAAAACTGTTTTTT. Full variable domain (rest looked up from reference TRBV2 and TRBJ1-4): EPEVTQTPSHQVTQMGQEVILRCVPISNHLYFYWYRQILGQKVEFLVSFYNNEISEKSEIFDDQFSVERPDGSNFTLKIRSTKLEDSAMYFCASSPDRGSGNEKLFFGSGTQLSVL.

The genes are TRBV5-1 and TRBJ1-2; the D is unclear. The V and J ends lost 5 bases and 0 bases respectively, with 11 bases between them. Per germline, CDR1 SGHRS and CDR2 YFSETQ. The CDR3 extends over 14 amino acids. The chain's CDR3 is CASRSDGTNYGYTF. In DNA, the CDR3 is TGCGCCAGCAGGTCGGACGGAACTAACTATGGCTACACCTTC.

The gene calls are TRBV7-7 and TRBJ2-5, with 8 bases aligning to TRBD2. CDR3 size: 14 residues. Looked up from germline, CDR1 is SSHAT and CDR2 is FNYEAQ (reference sequence). The junction had 7 bases not matched to a gene; V was cut back by 5 bases and J by 5 bases. CDR3 nucleotide sequence: TGTGCCAGCAGCGGAAGCGGGAGTCGGGAGACCCAGTACTTC. It yields the protein CASSGSGSRETQYF.

This clone occurred once. This chain uses TRBV5-5 with TRBJ2-3; TRBD2 aligns across 9 bases. CDR1 SGHKS and CDR2 YYEKEE come from the germline V gene (reference sequence). The CDR3 spans 16 residues. Trimming removed 4 bases from V and 1 base from J; junction bases left unmatched: 7. In nucleotides, the CDR3 is TGTGCCAGCAGCCGTAGCGGGAGTAAGGGCACAGATACGCAGTATTTT. Amino acid sequence: CASSRSGSKGTDTQYF.

The chain is built from TRBV19 and TRBJ2-1; TRBD1 matches at 8 bases. The CDR3 totals 12 residues. V lost 6 bases to trimming and J lost 12 bases; unmatched junction nucleotides: 7. Germline V CDR1 and CDR2: LNHDA, SQIVND (reference sequence). CDR3 nucleotides: TGTGCCAGTAGCCCTTCGACAGGGGTGCAGTTCTTC. Its protein product is CASSPSTGVQFF.

The chain links TRBV19 to TRBJ1-1, with D uncertain. Germline CDR1 reads LNHDA; CDR2 reads SQIVND (reference sequence). V gave up 9 bases and J gave up 1 base, with 12 bases separating them. This CDR3 region has 13 residues. The CDR3 region is CASRALWNTEAFF. DNA of the CDR3: TGTGCCAGCCGGGCCCTATGGAACACTGAAGCTTTCTTT.

The chain joins TRBV15 to TRBJ2-1; 8 bases are a match to TRBD1. CDR1 is LNHNV and CDR2 is YYDKDF in the germline V gene (reference sequence). The junction had 4 bases not matched to a gene; V was cut back by 3 bases and J by 3 bases. This CDR3 has 15 residues. The CDR3 DNA reads as TGTGCCACCAGCAGGTCAGGGACAGGCTACAATGAGCAGTTCTTC. Translated, it gives CATSRSGTGYNEQFF.

The chain carries TRBV18 and TRBJ2-7; either TRBD1 or TRBD2 may supply D (6 bases each). V was cut by 3 bases and J by 6 bases, with 12 bases left in between. Germline loops: CDR1 KGHSH, CDR2 LQKENI. The CDR3 is 13 amino acids. The CDR3 bases are TGTGCCAGCTCACCGGTGTCGGGGGCCGAGCAGTACTTC. This gives the protein CASSPVSGAEQYF.

This sequence joins TRBV18 and TRBJ1-3; the D is unclear. This CDR3 is 14 amino acids long. V lost 2 bases to trimming and J lost 0 bases, with 5 bases between them. The germline V gene has CDR1 KGHSH and CDR2 LQKENI. The CDR3 protein is CASSPGDSGNTIYF. CDR3 nucleotides: TGTGCCAGCTCACCAGGGGACTCTGGAAACACCATATATTTT. The variable domain in full, completed from reference TRBV18 and TRBJ1-3, reads NAGVMQNPRHLVRRRGQEARLRCSPMKGHSHVYWYRQLPEEGLKFMVYLQKENIIDESGMPKERFSAEFPKEGPSILRIQQVVRGDSAAYFCASSPGDSGNTIYFGEGSWLTVV.

The chain combines TRBV19 with TRBJ1-5; D is possibly TRBD1 (5 bases). Trimming left V 0 bases short and J 2 bases short, with 11 bases between. Germline V lookup: CDR1 LNHDA, CDR2 SQIVND (reference sequence). This CDR3 is 16 amino acids long. For the CDR3, the DNA is TGTGCCAGTAGTATAGAACCAGGGTTGGGCAATCAGCCCCAGCATTTT. This translates into CASSIEPGLGNQPQHF.

The rearrangement joins TRBV7-2 to TRBJ1-2, with unresolved D. There are 18 residues in the CDR3. The V gene's germline CDR1 is SGHTA and CDR2 FQGNSA. V lost 4 bases and J lost 0, with 21 bases in between. The CDR3 nucleotides read TGTGCCAGCAGCTCAAGCCCCGCGGGAAGTATTTCTAACTATGGCTACACCTTC. Translated, it gives CASSSSPAGSISNYGYTF.

V usage is TRBV28 and J usage is TRBJ2-5; no reliable D call. The ends were cut back, 4 bases at V and 5 bases at J, with 5 bases in the middle. The CDR3 consists of 11 residues. The germline V gene encodes CDR1 MDHEN and CDR2 SYDVKM. CDR3 coding DNA: TGTGCCAGCAGTTCTTTCGAGACCCAGTACTTC. It encodes CASSSFETQYF. The entire variable domain, with the rest obtained from reference TRBV28 and TRBJ2-5, is as follows: DVKVTQSSRYLVKRTGEKVFLECVQDMDHENMFWYRQDPGLGLRLIYFSYDVKMKEKGDIPEGYSVSREKKERFSLILESASTNQTSMYLCASSSFETQYFGPGTRLLVL.

CDR3: CASSKNTGELFF. In DNA form, the CDR3 reads TGCGCCAGCAGTAAGAACACCGGGGAGCTGTTTTTT. The gene calls are TRBV5-1 and TRBJ2-2; D gene uncertain. Germline V gene data show CDR1 as SGHRS and CDR2 as YFSETQ. CDR3 length: 12 residues. With 5 bases removed from V and 1 base from J, the gap between germline ends came to 3 bases.

This sequence joins TRBV2 and TRBJ2-1; D gene ambiguous. The CDR3 is made up of 13 amino acids. V shed 2 bases and J shed 10 bases, with 12 bases lying between them. Germline-derived CDR1 and CDR2 are SNHLY and FYNNEI. The CDR3 DNA follows: TGTGCCAGCAGTGAACTAGTTCGGTTGGAGCAGTTCTTC. Its translation: CASSELVRLEQFF.

The CDR3 sequence: CAWSSGQGADEQYF. The CDR3 region has the DNA TGTGCCTGGAGCTCGGGACAGGGGGCCGACGAGCAGTACTTC. V and J are TRBV30 and TRBJ2-7, with 12 nucleotides matching TRBD1. J gave up 5 bases and V 3 bases, and 5 bases lay outside the gene matches. Germline CDR1 GTSNPN, CDR2 SVGIG (reference sequence). This CDR3 is built from 14 residues.

V gene TRBV7-9 combines with J gene TRBJ2-1; 10 nucleotides agree with TRBD2. Trimming cost V 5 bases and J 7 bases; bases outside gene matches: 8. Looked up from germline, CDR1 is SEHNR and CDR2 is FQNEAQ (reference sequence). The CDR3 contains 15 residues. CDR3 sequence (DNA): TGTGCCAGCAGCCCGCTAGCGGGAGAAAGGAATGAGCAGTTCTTC. Its translation: CASSPLAGERNEQFF.

This clone has only a few counts. The chain couples TRBV4-1 to TRBJ2-5; TRBD2 aligns across 7 bases. CDR3 length: 19 amino acids. Germline V gives CDR1 MGHRA, CDR2 YSYEKL. V was pared by 0 bases and J by 4 bases, with 17 bases of the junction left unmatched. This CDR3 reads CASSQDTTSVGSAGETQYF. The CDR3 nucleotides are TGCGCCAGCAGCCAAGATACAACTAGCGTAGGGAGTGCTGGAGAGACCCAGTACTTC.

The gene calls are TRBV28 and TRBJ2-1; TRBD2 matches 8 bases. The CDR3 covers 14 residues. The J segment lost 8 bases and the V segment lost 6 bases, leaving 9 bases of the junction unmatched. Germline V gene data show CDR1 as MDHEN and CDR2 as SYDVKM. CDR3 protein: CASRASGPIDEQFF. CDR3 in DNA: TGTGCCAGCAGGGCTAGCGGGCCCATCGATGAGCAGTTCTTC.

The gene calls are TRBV4-1 and TRBJ2-1, with TRBD2 matching 8 bases. Per the germline V gene, CDR1 is MGHRA and CDR2 is YSYEKL. The CDR3 is 17 residues long. The J segment lost 9 bases and the V segment lost 0 bases, leaving 13 bases of the junction unmatched. In DNA, the CDR3 is TGCGCCAGCAGCCAAGACACGGTAATTGGCGGGACTAGTGAGCAGTTCTTC. Its translation is CASSQDTVIGGTSEQFF.

This rearrangement joins TRBV7-2 to TRBJ2-5, with 7 bases aligning to TRBD2. V shed 5 bases, J shed 2 bases, and the junction held 5 bases outside the gene matches. The V gene's germline CDR1 is SGHTA and CDR2 FQGNSA. This CDR3 is 14 amino acids long. The CDR3 loop reads CASSPSGAQETQYF. DNA for the CDR3: TGTGCCAGCAGCCCCAGCGGGGCACAAGAGACCCAGTACTTC.

The chain couples TRBV30 to TRBJ2-7; 9 bases are a match to TRBD1. This CDR3 spans 15 amino acids. Per germline, CDR1 GTSNPN and CDR2 SVGIG (reference sequence). Trimming cost V 0 bases and J 3 bases; bases outside gene matches: 6. CDR3 amino acids: CAWSVGTGIIYEQYF. The CDR3 DNA reads as TGTGCCTGGAGTGTAGGGACAGGGATAATCTACGAGCAGTACTTC. Supplemented by reference TRBV30 and TRBJ2-7, the full variable domain reads SQTIHQWPATLVQPVGSPLSLECTVEGTSNPNLYWYRQAAGRGLQLLFYSVGIGQISSEVPQNLSASRPQDRQFILSSKKLLLSDSGFYLCAWSVGTGIIYEQYFGPGTRLTVT.

The V and J genes are TRBV28 and TRBJ1-5; 7 bases map to TRBD1. Germline loops: CDR1 MDHEN, CDR2 SYDVKM. Trimming cost V 6 bases and J 7 bases; bases outside gene matches: 3. There are 12 residues in the CDR3. CDR3 sequence: CASRDRIQPQHF. The DNA for the CDR3 is TGTGCCAGCAGGGACAGGATACAGCCCCAGCATTTT.

This chain connects TRBV5-6 to TRBJ2-1, with TRBD2 matching over 7 bases. Trimming took 4 bases from V and 4 from J; bases not matched to a gene: 11. The germline CDR1 and CDR2 sequences are SGHDT and YYEEEE. The CDR3 totals 16 residues. In nucleotides, the CDR3 is TGTGCCAGCAGCCGGGACGCGGGAGTACTGTACAATGAGCAGTTCTTC. Translating gives CASSRDAGVLYNEQFF.

This chain joins TRBV28 and TRBJ1-2; 11 bases agree with TRBD1. CDR3 size: 14 residues. The junction had 4 bases not matched to a gene; V was cut back by 2 bases and J by 8 bases. Germline assignment: CDR1 MDHEN and CDR2 SYDVKM. The CDR3 bases are TGTGCCAGCAGTTTAGCGGACAGGGGGCGAGGCTACACCTTC. This translates into CASSLADRGRGYTF.

The chain is built from TRBV27 and TRBJ2-5, with TRBD2 as a possible D gene (6 bases). The CDR3 length is 12 residues. CDR1 and CDR2 (germline): MNHEY, SMNVEV (reference sequence). Trimming took off 4 bases at V and 8 bases at J, with 11 bases between the two ends. CDR3 amino acids: CASSSRESTQYF. The CDR3 nucleotides are TGTGCCAGCAGTTCGCGGGAAAGTACCCAGTACTTC.

The chain links TRBV30 to TRBJ2-7; D uncertain. V lost 4 bases, J lost 7 bases, and 14 bases lay in between. CDR1 is GTSNPN and CDR2 is SVGIG in the germline V gene (reference sequence). CDR3 length equals 12 residues. Written as DNA, the CDR3 is TGTGCCTGGAACGCATTTTTGGGGGAGCAGTACTTC. Its translation is CAWNAFLGEQYF. The complete variable domain, with remaining parts taken from reference TRBV30 and TRBJ2-7, reads SQTIHQWPATLVQPVGSPLSLECTVEGTSNPNLYWYRQAAGRGLQLLFYSVGIGQISSEVPQNLSASRPQDRQFILSSKKLLLSDSGFYLCAWNAFLGEQYFGPGTRLTVT.

The chain links TRBV7-2 to TRBJ2-7; 12 positions match TRBD1. The V segment lost 4 bases and the J segment 2 bases; nucleotides outside the gene matches: 3. The CDR3 runs 15 residues. Per germline, CDR1 SGHTA and CDR2 FQGNSA. For the CDR3, the DNA is TGTGCCAGCAGCTCCGGGACAGGGGGCCCCTACGAGCAGTACTTC. The encoded protein is CASSSGTGGPYEQYF.